Each of the 9 T cell receptor beta chains below was sequenced from the same sample in a study of T cell changes during pregnancy in multiple sclerosis. Sequencing was performed with immunoSEQ multiplex PCR; in TCRdb, only in-frame clones are kept and a portion is missing. Of about 86,000 clones detected, about 91% appear once; the ten largest clones hold around 2%. Sequencing was performed on peripheral blood, taken in the first trimester of pregnancy. These receptors were collected from a female donor in good health, enrolled as a control in a pregnancy study.

V gene TRBV5-6 combines with J gene TRBJ2-5; the match to TRBD2 covers 9 bases. V trimming: 5 bases; J trimming: 2 bases; junction bases outside the gene matches: 7. This CDR3 is built from 15 residues. Germline V gene data show CDR1 as SGHDT and CDR2 as YYEEEE. The CDR3 DNA reads TGTGCCAGCAGATTGACTAGCGGACTACAAGAGACCCAGTACTTC. This gives the protein CASRLTSGLQETQYF.

V is TRBV4-1 and J is TRBJ1-1, with D hard to call. CDR1 and CDR2 (germline): MGHRA, YSYEKL. The ends were cut back, 2 bases at V and 5 bases at J, with 12 bases in the middle. This CDR3 is built from 14 residues. CDR3 loop: CASSQLGGSTEAFF. CDR3 sequence (DNA): TGCGCCAGCAGCCAATTAGGTGGGAGTACTGAAGCTTTCTTT.

The genes are TRBV7-9 and TRBJ2-2; no reliable D call. V was clipped by 5 bases and J by 4 bases, with 20 bases between them. Looked up from germline, CDR1 is SEHNR and CDR2 is FQNEAQ (reference sequence). The CDR3 runs to 17 residues. CDR3 protein: CASSAYEPPKFTGELFF. The CDR3 coding sequence is TGTGCCAGCAGCGCCTATGAGCCTCCCAAATTCACCGGGGAGCTGTTTTTT.

The chain couples TRBV4-3 to TRBJ2-3; maybe TRBD2 (6 bases). The CDR3 contains 16 residues. Germline values: CDR1 LGHNA, CDR2 YSLEER. Trimming cost V 2 bases and J 2 bases, with 14 bases left between them. The CDR3, as DNA: TGCGCCAGCAGCCAATTCCGGGGGATTCTCACAGATACGCAGTATTTT. Protein product: CASSQFRGILTDTQYF.

The chain uses TRBV11-2 and TRBJ2-3, with 8 bases that match TRBD2. The CDR3 has 18 residues. Germline assignment: CDR1 SGHAT and CDR2 FQNNGV. Trimming took 5 bases from V and 2 from J; bases not matched to a gene: 15. The CDR3 DNA follows: TGTGCCAGCAGCACGACCCCTTTGGGCGGGGGGCACACAGATACGCAGTATTTT. It yields the protein CASSTTPLGGGHTDTQYF.

V and J are TRBV6-6 and TRBJ2-3; 8 bases agree with TRBD2. V trimming: 2 bases; J trimming: 5 bases; junction bases outside the gene matches: 9. Germline CDR1 is MNHNY and CDR2 is SVGAGI (reference sequence). This CDR3 spans 16 amino acids. CDR3 region: CASSYGGAGDKDTQYF. The CDR3 DNA is TGTGCCAGCAGTTACGGGGGAGCGGGGGATAAAGATACGCAGTATTTT.

The rearrangement uses TRBV7-2 and TRBJ1-1, with D possibly matching TRBD1 (6 bases). Germline CDR1 is SGHTA and CDR2 is FQGNSA. This CDR3 is built from 14 residues. Trimming pared 3 bases from V and 9 bases from J, leaving 17 bases between. The CDR3 is CASSFGFAGDKAFF. For the CDR3, the DNA is TGTGCCAGCAGCTTCGGATTCGCAGGGGATAAAGCTTTCTTT.

CDR3 bases: TGTGCCAGCATGGGCGGGGGCAATCAGCCCCAGCATTTT. Translated, it gives CASMGGGNQPQHF. The V and J genes are TRBV7-9 and TRBJ1-5; unclear D gene. Trimming left V 7 bases short and J 2 bases short, with 9 bases between. CDR1 and CDR2 (germline): SEHNR, FQNEAQ (reference sequence). This CDR3 comprises 13 residues.

V and J are TRBV7-8 and TRBJ1-1; 7 bases map to TRBD1. From germline, CDR1 is SGHVS and CDR2 FQNEAQ. The CDR3 contains 16 residues. J lost 3 bases, V lost 6 bases, and 13 bases had no gene match. CDR3 amino acids: CASRSIWTGSYTEAFF. Here the CDR3 DNA reads TGTGCCAGCAGATCGATCTGGACAGGCTCGTACACTGAAGCTTTCTTT.